This T cell receptor beta chain was sequenced in a study of human T cells and chemical hapten exposure (dated by TCRdb to the early 2020s). About the full investigation: For sensitization, 2% DPC in acetone was applied to a 2 cm by 2 cm area of upper inner arm skin. Throughout the study period of roughly 24 weeks, patients also received therapeutic DPC doses to the scalp every week. Patch tests used Finn chambers with 0.01% DPC on the upper back, scored after 6 days by International Contact Dermatitis Research Group standards. The mostly female patient cohort included alopecia areata with under or over 50% scalp involvement, alopecia totalis and alopecia universalis. Libraries were pooled for sequencing, and per-sample TCR yields varied mainly because of small differences in library volumes within the pool. The study tracked peripheral blood TCR repertoire changes in vivo during primary and secondary sensitization to the hapten diphenylcyclopropenone (DPC) in alopecia patients. Patient blood was sampled pre-sensitization (week 0) and at 2, 6 and about 24 weeks after DPC sensitization. Under 30 alopecia patients gave blood for TCR sequencing at one to four time points (pre-sensitization, 2, 6 and 24 weeks).

Study-level results and caveats: After repeated subsampling, the strength of the expansion versus patch-test correlation and the threshold at which it became significant changed. Significantly more large CDR3 similarity clusters were formed by expanded TCRs than by pre-sensitization or healthy control sets, consistent with antigen-driven responses. No change with DPC sensitization was found in the number of TCRs above 1 in 1000 frequency, and no evidence of global repertoire structure alterations was found. Patch test score was positively correlated with the number of PT1 expanded TCRs, with significance at thresholds 8, 16 and 32 but not at 4. Because all patients had alopecia, a presumed autoimmune disease, the immune response of the patients might differ from that of healthy individuals.

This clonotype has at least ten counts. Its recognized antigen is unknown. No clone much larger than this one lies a single base away; base qualities are absent. The CDR3 contains 13 residues, cysteine and phenylalanine counted. Only the CDR3 region is kept as DNA, spanning 39 bases read in frame from base 1. V lost 1 base and J lost 4 bases; the stretch between them is 7 bases long. The germline V gene supplies CDR1 LGHNA and CDR2 YNFKEQ. The time point label, as the study defines it: pre-sensitization, week 0. Sample treatment or condition, as interpreted from the label and publication: therapeutic diphenylcyclopropenone sensitization with weekly scalp DPC. At each patch-test visit, blood was drawn before the patch test was applied. To be eligible, patients had to be aged 18 to 70, diagnosed with alopecia and judged suitable for DPC therapy, while pregnant patients were excluded. Unfractionated whole blood was collected in Tempus Blood RNA tubes, and total RNA was extracted from that blood.

The library relied on RACE. Data came from a NextSeq 500. During library preparation, unique molecular identifiers were attached to individual cDNA molecules so that TCRs could be counted quantitatively and reproducibly. From each blood RNA sample, both TCR alpha and TCR beta chains were sequenced. For the original study's pipeline: Samples had a median of 95,638 TCRs, with a range from 23,224 to 690,600. V, J and CDR3 annotation of the TCR reads was performed with the Decombinator software suite. For PS versus PT1 abundance plots, all samples were subsampled to the same number of TCRs (28,000). Expanded TCRs were defined as absent before sensitization and observed at least eight times at the 2-week time point. The public sequencing data were trimmed at Q25 with fastp and processed into clonotypes with MiXCR by TCRdb, which kept only in-frame beta chains. Every CDR3 protein is listed once, alongside the most common genes and DNA of its rows. These V and J calls rely on TCRdb rather than the paper's analysis. The sample has 60,000 to 70,000 distinct CDR3 sequences on record, roughly 9.7% of them singletons. About 5.2% of the sample is in the top ten clones.

This receptor chain uses TRBV4-2 and TRBJ1-1; no D gene call is confident. This TCR derives from a woman aged 45 to 65 with alopecia areata. Some clones in this sample may be carry-over from other donors' samples. The starting material was whole blood, obtained in connection with sensitization to the hapten diphenylcyclopropenone (DPC). The CDR3 corresponds to CASSQVLGTEAFF. In nucleotides, the sequence is TGTGCCAGCAGCCAAGTCCTTGGCACTGAAGCTTTCTTT.